These T cell receptor beta chains were read from a single sample in a study of CD8 T cells in ankylosing spondylitis. TCRdb used MiXCR to reprocess the 5' RACE reads, holding one entry per CDR3 protein. This table holds approximately 540,000 distinct CDR3 sequences, more than 9.5% found once. The sample consisted of blood, either unsorted or a sorted T cell fraction (not recorded which). The receptors come from a male donor with ankylosing spondylitis. The CDR3 runs from the conserved cysteine through the conserved F or W. The D gene is left open where the match is weak. Expanded clones get a size class; other rows say once, few or many, or leave the size out.

J gene,V gene,D gene,clone size,CDR3 DNA,CDR3 protein
TRBJ2-5,TRBV11-2,.,few,TGTGCCAGCAGCCCGAAAGGGGTACGAGAGACCCAGTACTTC,CASSPKGVRETQYF
TRBJ2-1,TRBV12-3/TRBV12-4,TRBD2,few,TGTGCCAGCAGGCGACTAGCGGGATTCTACAATGAGCAGTTCTTC,CASRRLAGFYNEQFF
TRBJ1-5,TRBV25-1,.,.,TGTGCCTGCAAAGGGGGAGAGGGTCAGCCCCAGCATTTT,CACKGGEGQPQHF
TRBJ2-2,TRBV6-1,TRBD2,.,TGTGCCAGCAGAACCGGGACTAGCGGGATCGGGGAGCTGTTTTTT,CASRTGTSGIGELFF
TRBJ2-7,TRBV12-3/TRBV12-4,TRBD1,once,TGTGCCAGCAGACGGACAGGGGTCTACGAGCAGTACTTC,CASRRTGVYEQYF
TRBJ2-7,TRBV20-1,TRBD2,few,TGCAGTGCTAGAGATTTCGAAGGACTAGCGGGACGGGAGCAGTACTTC,CSARDFEGLAGREQYF
TRBJ2-1,TRBV10-2,TRBD2,.,TGCGCCACAAGGACTAGCGGGAATCCCTCCTACAATGAGCAGTTCTTC,CATRTSGNPSYNEQFF
TRBJ2-1,TRBV3-1,TRBD2,many,TGTGCCAGCAGCCAAGAAATACTAGCGGGAGGTTCCGTCGTTTTC,CASSQEILAGGSVVF
TRBJ2-1,TRBV7-6,.,many,TGTGCCAGCAGCCTTTCGGGTCCCAATGAGCAGTTCTTC,CASSLSGPNEQFF
TRBJ2-3,TRBV7-6,TRBD2,.,TGTGCCAGCAGCTTAGAGGTAGCGGGTCTGACAGATACGCAGTATTTT,CASSLEVAGLTDTQYF
TRBJ2-3,TRBV5-5,.,few,TGTGCCAGCAGCCCCTGGCGGGCTTTCAGCACAGATACGCAGTATTTT,CASSPWRAFSTDTQYF